This entry describes one T cell receptor beta chain. This clonotype has only a few counts. Its recognized antigen is unknown. Base-call qualities are not available, and no considerably larger clone is one nucleotide away. This sample is part of a study of blood T cells in healthy people across ages (dated by TCRdb to between 2015 and 2017). General notes on the study: Template switching captured roughly one uniquely barcoded TCR beta cDNA molecule per two T cells in model experiments. To avoid experimental bias, donors of different ages were spread randomly across the sequencing lanes. Donors were grouped into four age groups: young (average 16 years), middle-aged (39), aged (roughly 62) and long-lived (approximately 81). Using deep sequencing normalized with unique cDNA molecular identifiers, the study measured how TCR beta repertoire diversity changes with age. Two additional independent replicas of 1 million unique cDNA reads from the same blood draw were analyzed for two donors (one aged 18 to 30 and one aged 80 or older). Paper-wide results and their limitations: The CMV infection status of donors was not known, potentially confounding age-related changes in expanded clonotypes. Bulk unsorted PBMC profiling prevented conclusive comparison of naive and antigen-experienced compartments. There was a strong correlation between observed TCR beta diversity and the percentage of naive T cells measured by flow cytometry. The long-lived group showed more naive CD4+ T cells, fewer expanded clones and increased TCR diversity than the aged group, suggesting age selection. Total diversity estimates from one million sequenced T cells were considered lower bounds and underestimates. Observed TCR beta diversity per million T cells fell roughly linearly with age, and a significant reduction was already apparent by age roughly 40.

Donors were around 37 systemically healthy Caucasian individuals from Russia aged roughly 6 to 90 years. About 10 milliliters of peripheral blood were drawn from each donor into EDTA-treated Vacutainer tubes. PBMCs were isolated by Ficoll-Paque density-gradient centrifugation, with at least 7 million obtained per sample. Trizol reagent was used to extract total RNA from PBMCs, with at least 6 micrograms per sample. For every donor, an aliquot of PBMCs went through flow cytometry to measure the percentages of naive CD45RAhigh/CD27high T cells. Libraries were prepared through 5' RACE. TCRdb names Illumina HiSeq 2500 as the instrument used. The second PCR ran for about 7 to 11 cycles and used a J-beta primer mix along with a sample-barcoded 5' primer. A template-switch 5' adaptor carrying 12 random nucleotides introduced a unique molecular identifier onto each TCR beta cDNA molecule. At least 2.5 million CDR3-containing paired-end reads were obtained from each sample. The Mint cDNA synthesis kit, primed by a TRBC-specific oligonucleotide, was used to synthesize first-strand cDNA from all RNA. Following uracil-DNA glycosylase treatment, a first 18-cycle PCR with universal primers M1SS and BC2_uni_R was performed on all cDNA. In the source study's methods: For normalization, 1 million high-quality reads, each with a distinct molecular identifier, were randomly selected from each sample. Instead of being binned into consensus sequences, reads that shared molecular identifiers were thrown out. MiTCR, set to a Q25 quality threshold and the strictest error-elimination algorithm, was used for CDR3 identification, clonotype clustering and error correction. A nonparametric unseen species model with Euler transformation was used to estimate a lower bound on total TCR beta diversity. TCRdb's own reprocessing of the public reads used fastp at Q25 and MiXCR and kept productive beta chains. Each entry merges the rows of one CDR3 protein and shows their most common DNA and genes. V and J calls and clone size were set by TCRdb, not the authors. In this sample the table shows around 750,000 distinct CDR3 sequences, around half of which occur a single time. The ten biggest clones cover approximately 41% of the sample.

CDR1 and CDR2 were assigned from the germline V gene as SGHRS and YFSETQ. From cysteine to phenylalanine, the CDR3 is 18 amino acids long. Left in the record is the CDR3 DNA by itself, 54 bases read in frame from the first base. For this chain, trimming is 2 bases at the V end and 0 bases at the J end, and the number of junction bases without a gene match is 5. This sequence uses TRBV5-1 and TRBJ2-5, and TRBD2 aligns with 15 junction nucleotides. The TCR was taken from a man at least 80 years old in good health. Sequencing was carried out using blood. The nucleotide sequence reads TGCGCCAGCAGCTTTGGACTAGCGGGAGGGTCGTACCAAGAGACCCAGTACTTC. This is translated as CASSFGLAGGSYQETQYF. Here the CDR3 is joined to the reference TRBV5-1 and TRBJ2-5 genes, and the full variable domain is: KAGVTQTPRYLIKTRGQQVTLSCSPISGHRSVSWYQQTPGQGLQFLFEYFSETQRNKGNFPGRFSGRQFSNSRSEMNVSTLELGDSALYLCASSFGLAGGSYQETQYFGPGTRLLVL.